The 10 T cell receptor beta chains listed next were all sequenced from one sample in a study of T-cell reconstitution after alpha-beta-depleted transplantation in children. Using unique molecular identifiers, the investigators prepared the TCRbeta library. Using its own MiXCR run on the PCR reads, TCRdb lists one record per CDR3 protein. This table holds around 100,000 distinct CDR3 sequences, around a tenth found once. The sequenced sample was PBMCs, obtained before TCRalphabeta/CD19-depleted stem cell transplant. These receptors were taken from a boy aged 2 to 10 with acute lymphoblastic leukemia, due to receive a stem cell transplant.

This clonotype occurred a few times. An end of the junction differs from the germline gene, which may be a read error. V gene TRBV7-7 combines with J gene TRBJ1-1; unclear D gene. Germline V gives CDR1 SSHAT, CDR2 FNYEAQ (reference sequence). The length of the CDR3 is 13 residues. CDR3 in DNA: TGTGCTAGCAGCACCGCCGAGAACACTGAAGCTTTCTTT. Translation gives CASSTAENTEAFF.

This clonotype was seen more than once but under ten times. The CDR3 loop is CASSESLLGTDYNEQFF. CDR3 DNA: TGTGCCAGCAGTGAGTCTCTGCTGGGAACCGACTACAATGAGCAGTTCTTC. The genes are TRBV2 and TRBJ2-1, with unresolved D. This CDR3 is built from 17 residues. Between the trimmed V and J ends, which lost 3 bases and 3 bases, there was a span of 18 bases. Looked up from germline, CDR1 is SNHLY and CDR2 is FYNNEI.

This clonotype was observed a handful of times. The V gene is TRBV5-4, the J gene TRBJ2-7; D is possibly TRBD1 (6 bases). The CDR3 extends over 15 amino acids. In germline, CDR1 is SGHNT, CDR2 YYREEE (reference sequence). The V end lost 3 bases, the J end lost 3 bases, and 16 bases lay between the germline ends. The CDR3 here is CASSWQGTHFYEQYF. The CDR3 DNA reads as TGTGCCAGCAGCTGGCAGGGGACCCACTTCTACGAGCAGTACTTC. Full variable domain (outside the CDR3, taken from reference TRBV5-4 and TRBJ2-7): ETGVTQSPTHLIKTRGQQVTLRCSSQSGHNTVSWYQQALGQGPQFIFQYYREEENGRGNFPPRFSGLQFPNYSSELNVNALELDDSALYLCASSWQGTHFYEQYFGPGTRLTVT.

In DNA, the CDR3 is TGCAGTGCTAGAGATCTCGGTGTTGAAAAACTGTTTTTT. Its translation: CSARDLGVEKLFF. The chain couples TRBV20-1 to TRBJ1-4; D gene unclear. Trimming removed 0 bases at V and 7 bases at J, with 9 bases between. The germline V gene encodes CDR1 DFQATT and CDR2 SNEGSKA (reference sequence). The CDR3 is 13 amino acids.

This clonotype came up a few times. The chain carries TRBV4-1 and TRBJ2-5; D is undetermined. Trimming left V 1 base short and J 5 bases short, with 11 bases between. Germline V CDR1 and CDR2: MGHRA, YSYEKL. The CDR3 sequence is 14 residues long. The CDR3 here is CASSQVPFGETQYF. The CDR3, as DNA: TGCGCCAGCAGCCAAGTTCCCTTTGGGGAGACCCAGTACTTC.

This clonotype was counted a few times. The chain carries TRBV6-1 and TRBJ1-1; no firm D call. Trimming stripped 0 bases from V and 3 bases from J, with 11 bases between. Looked up from germline, CDR1 is MNHNS and CDR2 is SASEGT. The CDR3 length is 15 residues. The CDR3 loop is CASSEAAVYYTEAFF. The CDR3 region has the DNA TGTGCCAGCAGTGAAGCCGCAGTATATTACACTGAAGCTTTCTTT.

This clonotype appeared a few times. J is TRBJ1-2 and V is TRBV11-2; weak D call: TRBD1 (5 bases). V lost 1 base and J lost 7, with 19 bases in between. Germline CDR1 is SGHAT and CDR2 is FQNNGV. There are 16 residues in the CDR3. Here the CDR3 reads CASSLGPQGPATGYTF. Written as DNA, the CDR3 is TGTGCCAGCAGCTTAGGCCCCCAGGGTCCGGCTACTGGCTACACCTTC.

This chain uses TRBV11-2 with TRBJ1-3; TRBD1 matches 7 bases. There are 13 residues in the CDR3. With V trimmed by 3 bases and J by 4 bases, 0 bases remained unmatched. Germline CDR1 and CDR2: SGHAT and FQNNGV. The CDR3 nucleotides read TGTGCCAGCAGCTTGGGACAGGGAAACACCATATATTTT. Amino acid sequence: CASSLGQGNTIYF.

This clonotype was recorded at least ten times. V and J are TRBV18 and TRBJ2-1; D gene ambiguous. This CDR3 region has 15 residues. V was clipped by 7 bases and J by 0 bases, with 13 bases between them. Germline loops: CDR1 KGHSH, CDR2 LQKENI. As DNA, the CDR3 is TGTGCCAGCTGCTTGACTTCGAGCTCCTACAATGAGCAGTTCTTC. Translation gives CASCLTSSSYNEQFF.

This clonotype was seen many times. The DNA of the CDR3 is TGTGCCAGCAGTTACGAGTCCCCTCCCGAGCAGTTCTTC. Translating it yields CASSYESPPEQFF. V gene TRBV6-5 combines with J gene TRBJ2-1; D is undetermined. V shed 2 bases and J shed 10 bases, with 12 bases lying between them. The CDR3 length is 13 residues. Germline V gene data show CDR1 as MNHEY and CDR2 as SVGAGI.